Each of the 6 T cell receptor beta chains below was sequenced from the same sample in a study of T cells in localized non-small cell lung cancer. The repertoire was sequenced with immunoSEQ multiplex PCR; TCRdb's copy has only in-frame clones and lacks some. This repertoire shows about 43,000 clones, roughly nine tenths found once; its top ten account for 10% to 13%. Sample: PBMCs, taken before any cancer treatment. These receptors came from a woman between 40 and 69 years old with stage II lung adenocarcinoma.

This chain uses TRBV21-1 with TRBJ2-1; whether TRBD2, the table's D call, matches the DNA was not checked. TRBV21-1 is reported as a pseudogene. The CDR3 consists of 17 residues. CDR3 in amino acids: CASSTRGKDPSPNEQFF. CDR3 in DNA: TGTGCCAGCAGCACAAGAGGGAAGGACCCTTCCCCGAATGAGCAGTTCTTC.

V gene TRBV7-9 combines with J gene TRBJ1-2; D is unresolved. V was trimmed by 5 bases and J by 4 bases, leaving 11 bases between them. Germline lookup yields CDR1 SEHNR and CDR2 FQNEAQ (reference sequence). This CDR3 is 13 amino acids long. CDR3 coding DNA: TGTGCCAGCAGCCAAAACGGGTTCTATGGCTACACCTTC. This codes for CASSQNGFYGYTF.

The chain is built from TRBV7-9 and TRBJ1-2; no clear D. Looked up from germline, CDR1 is SEHNR and CDR2 is FQNEAQ (reference sequence). The CDR3 extends over 15 amino acids. V was trimmed by 3 bases and J by 2 bases, leaving 13 bases between them. CDR3 in DNA: TGTGCCAGCAGCTTGCTGAGTTCTGAGAACTATGGCTACACCTTC. Translating gives CASSLLSSENYGYTF.

V usage is TRBV29-1 and J usage is TRBJ2-1, with 9 bases identical to TRBD2. The CDR3 contains 17 residues. V trimming: 2 bases; J trimming: 2 bases; junction bases outside the gene matches: 10. CDR1 and CDR2 (germline): SQVTM, ANQGSEA. For the CDR3, the DNA is TGCAGCGTTGAAATAGCGGGAGAAGTGGTGGCCTACAATGAGCAGTTCTTC. This encodes CSVEIAGEVVAYNEQFF.

V gene TRBV12-5 combines with J gene TRBJ2-3; 8 bases align to TRBD1. Unmatched junction bases numbered 2, after V lost 2 bases and J lost 4 bases. CDR3 length: 14 residues. Germline CDR1 reads LGHNT; CDR2 reads FRNRAP. The chain's CDR3 is CASGLSTGADTQYF. The CDR3 bases are TGTGCTAGTGGTTTGTCGACAGGGGCAGATACGCAGTATTTT. Using reference TRBV12-5 and TRBJ2-3 for the parts outside the CDR3, the full variable domain is DARVTQTPRHKVTEMGQEVTMRCQPILGHNTVFWYRQTMMQGLELLAYFRNRAPLDDSGMPKDRFSAEMPDATLATLKIQPSEPRDSAVYFCASGLSTGADTQYFGPGTRLTVL.

The chain combines TRBV15 with TRBJ2-1, with TRBD2 matching over 12 bases. The V segment lost 3 bases and the J segment 1 base; nucleotides outside the gene matches: 4. The CDR3 has 17 residues. CDR1 is LNHNV and CDR2 is YYDKDF in the germline V gene (reference sequence). The CDR3 protein is CATSSPGTSGSYNEQFF. The CDR3 DNA reads TGTGCCACCAGCAGCCCCGGGACTAGCGGGTCCTACAATGAGCAGTTCTTC.